This TCR beta chain was sequenced in a study of cytomegalovirus exposure and HLA in healthy donors. General study findings and limits: Within a later analysis, the majority of CMV-associated TCR beta chains appeared HLA-restricted.

The PCR used 60 Vbeta and 13 Jbeta primers. Measured with immunoSEQ multiplex PCR; TCRdb has only the in-frame clones, and not every one. The data show 75,000 to 80,000 clones, under 80% seen once. The CDR3 consists of 9 residues. Germline lookup yields CDR1 SEHNR and CDR2 FQNEAQ (reference sequence). For this clone: Antigen: not known. Its ends do not fully match the called genes, so a read error is possible.

This receptor was obtained from a male donor in good health and CMV-seropositive. J is TRBJ2-1 and V is TRBV7-9, with D uncertain. The sample was PBMCs. The DNA for the CDR3 is TGTGCCAGCAGCGCCTTCAGGCTCTTC. It codes for CASSAFRLF.